These 14 T cell receptor beta chains were all obtained from the same sample, sequenced in a study of cytomegalovirus exposure and HLA in healthy donors (dated by TCRdb to about 2017). Library creation used the immunoSEQ multiplex PCR assay. For the multiplex PCR, a mixture combining 60 forward primers for TCR Vbeta segments and 13 reverse primers for TCR Jbeta segments was used. Not all clones reach the TCRdb copy of this immuneACCESS table, which keeps in-frame sequences only. Checked studies attribute under half of the gap to unresolved V genes and leave the rest unexplained. Here the sample has 150,000 to 200,000 clones; 75% to 90% occur a single time. Approximately 2% of the sample is taken by the ten largest. Material: PBMCs. The source is a young woman in good health and CMV-seronegative.

This chain uses TRBV2 with TRBJ2-3; D is possibly TRBD1 (6 bases). Germline V CDR1 and CDR2: SNHLY, FYNNEI. Trimming stripped 7 bases from V and 2 bases from J, with 13 bases between. The CDR3 covers 14 residues. For the CDR3, the DNA is TGTGCCAGCAAGGAGTGGGGGCTCACAGATACGCAGTATTTT. Amino acid sequence: CASKEWGLTDTQYF.

The genes are TRBV7-9 and TRBJ2-7, with D perhaps matching TRBD2 (6 bases). Between the trimmed V and J ends, which lost 5 bases and 5 bases, there was a span of 16 bases. This CDR3 spans 14 amino acids. Germline V CDR1 and CDR2: SEHNR, FQNEAQ (reference sequence). In DNA form, the CDR3 reads TGTGCCAGCAGCACCCCGGGGGTATTTAACGAGCAGTACTTC. It is translated as CASSTPGVFNEQYF.

The chain uses TRBV19 and TRBJ2-3; 14 bases map to TRBD2. Germline CDR1 LNHDA, CDR2 SQIVND (reference sequence). This CDR3 has 22 amino acids. V trimming: 0 bases; J trimming: 2 bases; junction bases outside the gene matches: 16. The CDR3 region has the DNA TGTGCCAGTAGTATAGAGCATCGCCCGGGACTAGCGGGGGTTACGTACACAGATACGCAGTATTTT. Its protein is CASSIEHRPGLAGVTYTDTQYF.

The CDR3 spells CATTTGYSGNTIYF. CDR3 bases: TGTGCCACCACGACAGGCTACTCTGGAAACACCATATATTTT. V is TRBV6-4 and J is TRBJ1-3, with D possibly TRBD1 on 6 matching bases. The V and J ends lost 10 bases and 0 bases respectively, with 13 bases between them. Germline CDR1 is MRHNA and CDR2 is SNTAGT. The CDR3 contains 14 residues.

The chain joins TRBV28 to TRBJ2-4; D possibly corresponds to TRBD2 (6 bases). The germline V and J ends were trimmed by 3 bases and 8 bases, with 17 bases remaining between them. The CDR3 covers 15 residues. Germline assignment: CDR1 MDHEN and CDR2 SYDVKM. The CDR3 region has the DNA TGTGCCAGCAGTTTGTTGGCGGGAATCGGGGACATTCAGTACTTC. It is translated as CASSLLAGIGDIQYF.

The chain couples TRBV11-2 to TRBJ2-7; D perhaps matches TRBD2 (6 bases). V was pared by 0 bases and J by 2 bases, with 17 bases between. The length of the CDR3 is 17 residues. CDR1 is SGHAT, CDR2 FQNNGV, per germline. Written as DNA, the CDR3 is TGTGCCAGCAGCTTAGATTTTCACGGGACTGTCACCTACGAGCAGTACTTC. Protein sequence: CASSLDFHGTVTYEQYF.

V and J are TRBV27 and TRBJ2-5; 8 nucleotides agree with TRBD1. Germline CDR1 and CDR2: MNHEY and SMNVEV (reference sequence). The CDR3 has 14 amino acids. Trimming removed 5 bases from V and 2 bases from J; junction bases left unmatched: 4. CDR3 protein: CASSDRGYQETQYF. CDR3 sequence (DNA): TGTGCCAGCAGTGACAGGGGTTATCAAGAGACCCAGTACTTC.

The rearrangement joins TRBV7-9 to TRBJ2-3; possible D gene TRBD2, 6 bases. V shed 5 bases and J shed 5 bases, with 14 bases lying between them. This CDR3 region has 14 residues. The germline V gene has CDR1 SEHNR and CDR2 FQNEAQ (reference sequence). CDR3 protein: CASSHLAGKDTQYF. DNA for the CDR3: TGTGCCAGCAGCCACTTGGCGGGGAAAGATACGCAGTATTTT.

This chain connects TRBV19 to TRBJ1-5, with TRBD1 matching over 7 bases. Germline trimming cut 6 bases from V and 2 bases from J; bases unmatched to any gene: 10. CDR1 and CDR2 from the germline V gene are LNHDA and SQIVND (reference sequence). The CDR3 is made up of 16 amino acids. DNA for the CDR3: TGTGCCAGTAGACAGGGGACCCGGGGCGGCAATCAGCCCCAGCATTTT. Its translation is CASRQGTRGGNQPQHF.

The chain has TRBV6-1 and TRBJ2-7, with 10 bases lining up with TRBD2. Germline V gene data show CDR1 as MNHNS and CDR2 as SASEGT. The CDR3 loop spans 13 amino acids. J was trimmed by 4 bases and V by 9 bases; bases with no gene match: 6. In nucleotides, the CDR3 is TGTGCCAGTGGACTAGCGGACGAGTACGAGCAGTACTTC. Its protein product is CASGLADEYEQYF.

The chain is built from TRBV6-1 and TRBJ1-1; 7 bases agree with TRBD1. Germline V CDR1 and CDR2: MNHNS, SASEGT. The CDR3 has 14 residues. Trimming cost V 7 bases and J 1 base; bases outside gene matches: 6. The CDR3: CASKDRPSNTEAFF. The CDR3 region has the DNA TGTGCCAGCAAGGACAGGCCCTCGAACACTGAAGCTTTCTTT.

The genes are TRBV2 and TRBJ1-6; tentatively, D is TRBD1 (5 bases). Germline-derived CDR1 and CDR2 are SNHLY and FYNNEI. V lost 5 bases and J lost 0, with 14 bases in between. The CDR3 is 17 amino acids. Here the CDR3 DNA reads TGTGCCAGCAGTTGGTTGGGGCCGGTCTCCTATAATTCACCCCTCCACTTT. Protein product: CASSWLGPVSYNSPLHF.

This rearrangement joins TRBV19 to TRBJ1-5, with TRBD1 identical over 11 bases. V shed 7 bases and J 4 bases; nucleotides not matched to a gene: 6. Germline V CDR1 and CDR2: LNHDA, SQIVND (reference sequence). The CDR3 is 15 residues long. Written as DNA, the CDR3 is TGTGCCAGTACGTTTGGGGACAGGGGGAATCAGCCCCAGCATTTT. Translating it yields CASTFGDRGNQPQHF.

Notes on this clone: One end of the junction varies from germline; a read error may be responsible. The V gene is TRBV28, the J gene TRBJ1-1, with TRBD1 matching over 9 bases. CDR1 and CDR2 from the germline V gene are MDHEN and SYDVKM. This CDR3 region has 16 residues. The CDR3: CASSIWTGAMNTEAFF. The CDR3 DNA follows: TGTGCCAGCAGTATATGGACAGGGGCTATGAACACTGAAGCTTTCTTT.